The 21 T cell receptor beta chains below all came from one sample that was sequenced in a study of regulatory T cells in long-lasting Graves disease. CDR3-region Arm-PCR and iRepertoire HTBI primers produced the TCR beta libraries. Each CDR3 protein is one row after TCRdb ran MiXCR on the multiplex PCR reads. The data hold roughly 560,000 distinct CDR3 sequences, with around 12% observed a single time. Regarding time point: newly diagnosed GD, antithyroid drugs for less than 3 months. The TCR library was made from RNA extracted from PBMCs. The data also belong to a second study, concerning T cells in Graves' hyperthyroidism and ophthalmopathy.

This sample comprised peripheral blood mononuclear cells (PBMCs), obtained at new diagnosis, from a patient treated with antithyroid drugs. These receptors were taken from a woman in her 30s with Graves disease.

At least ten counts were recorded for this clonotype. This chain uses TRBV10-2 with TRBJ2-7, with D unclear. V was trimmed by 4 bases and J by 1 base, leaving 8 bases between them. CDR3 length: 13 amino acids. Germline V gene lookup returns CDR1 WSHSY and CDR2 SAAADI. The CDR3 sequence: CASSVVSSYEQYF. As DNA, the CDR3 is TGCGCCAGCAGTGTGGTCAGTTCCTACGAGCAGTACTTC.

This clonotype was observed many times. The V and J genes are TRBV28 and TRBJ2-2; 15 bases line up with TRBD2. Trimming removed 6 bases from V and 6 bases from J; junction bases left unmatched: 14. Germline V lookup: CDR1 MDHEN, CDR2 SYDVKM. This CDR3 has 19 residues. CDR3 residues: CASSRPGLAGGPGPGELFF. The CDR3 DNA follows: TGTGCCAGCAGCCGGCCTGGACTAGCGGGAGGGCCGGGACCCGGGGAGCTGTTTTTT. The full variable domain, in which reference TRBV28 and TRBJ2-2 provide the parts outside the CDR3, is DVKVTQSSRYLVKRTGEKVFLECVQDMDHENMFWYRQDPGLGLRLIYFSYDVKMKEKGDIPEGYSVSREKKERFSLILESASTNQTSMYLCASSRPGLAGGPGPGELFFGEGSRLTVL.

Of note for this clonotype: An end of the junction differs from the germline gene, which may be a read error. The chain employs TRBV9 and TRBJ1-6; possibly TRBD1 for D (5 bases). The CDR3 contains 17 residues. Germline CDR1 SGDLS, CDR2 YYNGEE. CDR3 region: CANSTPGGRESNSPLHF. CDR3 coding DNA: TGTGCCAACAGCACTCCCGGGGGGAGGGAATCGAATTCACCCCTCCACTTT.

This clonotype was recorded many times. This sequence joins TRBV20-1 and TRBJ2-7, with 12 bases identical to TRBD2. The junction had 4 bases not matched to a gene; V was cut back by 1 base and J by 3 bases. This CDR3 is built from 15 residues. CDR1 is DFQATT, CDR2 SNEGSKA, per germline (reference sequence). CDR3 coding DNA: TGCAGTGCTAGAGGACTAGCGGGAGTTTTCTACGAGCAGTACTTC. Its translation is CSARGLAGVFYEQYF.

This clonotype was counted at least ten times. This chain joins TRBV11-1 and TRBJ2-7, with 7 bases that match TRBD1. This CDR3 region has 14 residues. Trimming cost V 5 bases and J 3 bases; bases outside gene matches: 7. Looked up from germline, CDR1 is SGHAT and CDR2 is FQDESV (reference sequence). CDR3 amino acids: CASSSRDRLYEQYF. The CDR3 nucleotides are TGTGCCAGCAGCAGTAGGGACAGACTCTACGAGCAGTACTTC.

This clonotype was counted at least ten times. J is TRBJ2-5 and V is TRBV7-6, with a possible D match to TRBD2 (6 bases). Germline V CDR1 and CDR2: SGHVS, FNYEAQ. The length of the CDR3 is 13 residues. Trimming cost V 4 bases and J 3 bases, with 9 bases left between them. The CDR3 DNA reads TGTGCCAGCAGCTCCCGACTAGAAGAGACCCAGTACTTC. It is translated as CASSSRLEETQYF.

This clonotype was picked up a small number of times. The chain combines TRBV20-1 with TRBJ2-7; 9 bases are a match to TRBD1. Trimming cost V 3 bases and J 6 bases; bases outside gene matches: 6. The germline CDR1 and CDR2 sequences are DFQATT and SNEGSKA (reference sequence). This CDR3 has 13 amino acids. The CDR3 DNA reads TGCAGTGCTAGGGTCAGGGGACAGGGCGAGCAGTACTTC. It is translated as CSARVRGQGEQYF.

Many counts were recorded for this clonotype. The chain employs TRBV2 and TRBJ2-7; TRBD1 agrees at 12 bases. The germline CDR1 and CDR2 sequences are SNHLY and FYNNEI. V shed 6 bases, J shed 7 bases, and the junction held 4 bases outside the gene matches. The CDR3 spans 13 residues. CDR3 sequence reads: CASRGQGAGEQYF. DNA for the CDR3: TGTGCCAGCAGGGGACAGGGGGCTGGAGAGCAGTACTTC.

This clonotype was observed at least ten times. CDR3 region: CASKLTSGRDNEQFF. The CDR3 bases are TGTGCCAGCAAACTAACTAGCGGGAGGGACAATGAGCAGTTCTTC. The chain employs TRBV3-1 and TRBJ2-1, with 13 bases aligning to TRBD2. CDR1 and CDR2 from the germline V gene are LGHDT and YNNKEL (reference sequence). V was pared by 7 bases and J by 5 bases, with 5 bases of the junction left unmatched. The CDR3 is made up of 15 amino acids.

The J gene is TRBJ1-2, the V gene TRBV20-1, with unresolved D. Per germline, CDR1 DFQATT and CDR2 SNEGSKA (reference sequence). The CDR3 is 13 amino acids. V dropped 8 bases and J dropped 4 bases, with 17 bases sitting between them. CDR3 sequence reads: CSSREGQAYGYTF. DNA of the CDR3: TGCAGTTCAAGAGAGGGTCAGGCCTATGGCTACACCTTC.

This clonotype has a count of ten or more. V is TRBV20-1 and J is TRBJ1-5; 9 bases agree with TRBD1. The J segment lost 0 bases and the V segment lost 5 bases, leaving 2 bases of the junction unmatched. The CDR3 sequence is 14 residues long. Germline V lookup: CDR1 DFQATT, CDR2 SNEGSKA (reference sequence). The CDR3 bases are TGCAGTGCTGGACAGGGGTCTAGCAATCAGCCCCAGCATTTT. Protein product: CSAGQGSSNQPQHF.

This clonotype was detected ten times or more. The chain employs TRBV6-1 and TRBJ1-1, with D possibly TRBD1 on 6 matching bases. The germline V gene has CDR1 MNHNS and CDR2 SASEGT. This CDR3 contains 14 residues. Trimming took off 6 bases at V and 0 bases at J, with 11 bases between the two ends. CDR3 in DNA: TGTGCCAGCAGCGGGGGCAGACTGAACACTGAAGCTTTCTTT. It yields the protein CASSGGRLNTEAFF.

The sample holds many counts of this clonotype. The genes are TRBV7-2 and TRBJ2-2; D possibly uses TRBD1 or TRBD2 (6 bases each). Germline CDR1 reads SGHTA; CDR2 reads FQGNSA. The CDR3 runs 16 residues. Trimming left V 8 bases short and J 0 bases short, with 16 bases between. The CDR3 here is CASRRGLGANTGELFF. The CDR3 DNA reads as TGTGCCAGCCGCCGGGGGCTCGGAGCGAACACCGGGGAGCTGTTTTTT.

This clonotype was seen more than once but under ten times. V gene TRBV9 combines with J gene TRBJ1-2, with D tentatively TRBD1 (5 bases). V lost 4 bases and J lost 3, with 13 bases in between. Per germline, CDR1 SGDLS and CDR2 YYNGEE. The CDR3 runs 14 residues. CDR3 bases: TGTGCCAGCAGCTCCCGGGACCGCCACTATGGCTACACCTTC. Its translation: CASSSRDRHYGYTF.

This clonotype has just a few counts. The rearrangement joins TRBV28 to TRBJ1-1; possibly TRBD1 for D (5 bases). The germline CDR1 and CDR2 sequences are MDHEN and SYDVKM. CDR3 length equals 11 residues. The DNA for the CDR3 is TGTGTAGTTGGGGGGAACACTGAAGCTTTCTTT. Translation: CVVGGNTEAFF. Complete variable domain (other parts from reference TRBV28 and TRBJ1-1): DVKVTQSSRYLVKRTGEKVFLECVQDMDHENMFWYRQDPGLGLRLIYFSYDVKMKEKGDIPEGYSVSREKKERFSLILESASTNQTSMYLCVVGGNTEAFFGQGTRLTVV.

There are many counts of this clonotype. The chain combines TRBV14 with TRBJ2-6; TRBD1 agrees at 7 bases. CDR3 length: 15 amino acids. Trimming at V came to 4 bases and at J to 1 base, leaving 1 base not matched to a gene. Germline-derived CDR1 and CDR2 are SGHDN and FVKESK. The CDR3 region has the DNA TGTGCCAGCAGCCCGACAGGGTCTGGGGCCAACGTCCTGACTTTC. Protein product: CASSPTGSGANVLTF.

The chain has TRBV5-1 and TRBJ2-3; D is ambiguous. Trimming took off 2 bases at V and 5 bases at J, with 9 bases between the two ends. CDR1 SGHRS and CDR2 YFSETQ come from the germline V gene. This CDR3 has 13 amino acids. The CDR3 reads CASSFVPEDTQYF. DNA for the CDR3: TGCGCCAGCAGCTTCGTCCCGGAAGATACGCAGTATTTT.

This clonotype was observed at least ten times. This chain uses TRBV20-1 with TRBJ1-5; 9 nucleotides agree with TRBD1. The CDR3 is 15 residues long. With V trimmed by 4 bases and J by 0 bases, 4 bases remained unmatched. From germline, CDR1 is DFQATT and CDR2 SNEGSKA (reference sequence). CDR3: CSATGTGHSNQPQHF. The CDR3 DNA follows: TGCAGTGCTACCGGGACAGGGCATAGCAATCAGCCCCAGCATTTT.

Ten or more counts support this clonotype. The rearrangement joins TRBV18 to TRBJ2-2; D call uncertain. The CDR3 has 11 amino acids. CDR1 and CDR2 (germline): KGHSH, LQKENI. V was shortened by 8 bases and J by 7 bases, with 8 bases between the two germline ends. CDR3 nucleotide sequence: TGTGCCAGCAGAGTGAGCGGGGAGCTGTTTTTT. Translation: CASRVSGELFF.

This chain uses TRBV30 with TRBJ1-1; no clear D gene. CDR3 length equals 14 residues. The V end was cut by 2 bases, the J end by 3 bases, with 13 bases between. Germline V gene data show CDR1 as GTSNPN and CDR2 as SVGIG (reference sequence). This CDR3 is CAWSLKNGDTEAFF. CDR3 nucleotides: TGTGCCTGGAGTCTAAAGAATGGAGACACTGAAGCTTTCTTT.

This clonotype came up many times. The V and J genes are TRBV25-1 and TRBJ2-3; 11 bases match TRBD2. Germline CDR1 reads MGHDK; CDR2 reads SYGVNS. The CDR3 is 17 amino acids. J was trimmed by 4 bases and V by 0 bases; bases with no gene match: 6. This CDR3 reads CASSEYSSGRASDTQYF. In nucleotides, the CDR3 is TGTGCCAGCAGTGAATATAGTAGCGGGAGGGCCTCAGATACGCAGTATTTT.